A single sample gave rise to the 20 T cell receptor beta chains below, sequenced in a study of T cells in Graves' hyperthyroidism and ophthalmopathy. TCR beta CDR3 sequences were amplified from RNA transcripts. An initial round of RT-PCR targeting the TCR CDR3 relied on the HTBI primer set. Each CDR3 protein is one row after TCRdb ran MiXCR on the multiplex PCR reads. In the table there are around 400,000 distinct CDR3 sequences, about 25% of which are singletons. Sequencing used blood. The receptors come from a man aged 50-60 years with Graves' hyperthyroidism.

This chain uses TRBV5-1 with TRBJ1-1, with D unclear. Germline CDR1 is SGHRS and CDR2 is YFSETQ. V lost 1 base and J 5 bases, leaving 9 bases between the germline ends. The CDR3 runs to 13 residues. In DNA, the CDR3 is TGCGCCAGCAGCTTGCTAACCGCAACTGAAGCTTTCTTT. Protein product: CASSLLTATEAFF.

The rearrangement joins TRBV27 to TRBJ1-2; D gene uncertain. The CDR3 is 13 amino acids. The V and J ends lost 4 bases and 4 bases respectively, with 10 bases between them. Germline assignment: CDR1 MNHEY and CDR2 SMNVEV (reference sequence). The CDR3: CASSSVVGYGYTF. The CDR3 coding sequence is TGTGCCAGCAGTTCAGTCGTCGGCTATGGCTACACCTTC.

There are many counts of this clonotype. The CDR3 nucleotides read TGTGCCAGCAGTCCCCGGGGGGGTGAAGCTTTCTTT. It is translated as CASSPRGGEAFF. This chain joins TRBV27 and TRBJ1-1; TRBD1 is a possible D gene (5 bases). The V gene's germline CDR1 is MNHEY and CDR2 SMNVEV (reference sequence). The CDR3 runs 12 residues. Between the trimmed V and J ends, which lost 5 bases and 7 bases, there was a span of 11 bases.

The V call is TRBV30, the J call TRBJ2-1, with 10 bases aligning to TRBD2. Germline CDR1 is GTSNPN and CDR2 is SVGIG (reference sequence). V lost 1 base to trimming and J lost 9 bases; unmatched junction nucleotides: 9. This CDR3 spans 15 amino acids. The CDR3 sequence: CAWSALSGRGVEQFF. CDR3 coding DNA: TGTGCCTGGAGTGCCCTGAGCGGGAGGGGGGTTGAGCAGTTCTTC.

In its sample, this clonotype was seen many times. This chain joins TRBV28 and TRBJ2-3, with 7 bases identical to TRBD2. This CDR3 is built from 15 residues. Germline lookup yields CDR1 MDHEN and CDR2 SYDVKM. Trimming at V came to 2 bases and at J to 2 bases, leaving 4 bases not matched to a gene. This chain's CDR3 is CASSLARESTDTQYF. Written as DNA, the CDR3 is TGTGCCAGCAGTTTAGCGCGGGAGTCCACAGATACGCAGTATTTT.

This clonotype was counted only a few times. V is TRBV20-1 and J is TRBJ1-6; the D gene is possibly TRBD1 (5 bases). There are 14 residues in the CDR3. Germline loops: CDR1 DFQATT, CDR2 SNEGSKA (reference sequence). V dropped 3 bases and J dropped 6 bases, with 12 bases sitting between them. CDR3 in DNA: TGCAGTGCTAGTTCCCAGGGTGGTAATTCACCCCTCCACTTT. Translating gives CSASSQGGNSPLHF.

This clonotype was observed a few times. CDR3 DNA: TGTGCCAGCAGTGAAGCCTTAGCTTCTCGCTCCTACGAGCAGTACTTC. Translating it yields CASSEALASRSYEQYF. The V call is TRBV6-1, the J call TRBJ2-7; D is unclear. This CDR3 has 16 amino acids. V was cut by 0 bases and J by 0 bases, with 12 bases left in between. CDR1 and CDR2 (germline): MNHNS, SASEGT.

Turning to this clonotype: One base away lies a much larger clone, so this may be a sequencing read error. The chain combines TRBV20-1 with TRBJ2-7; D is uncertain. Germline V gene lookup returns CDR1 DFQATT and CDR2 SNEGSKA (reference sequence). The CDR3 has 11 residues. The CDR3 region is CSVRRNCEQYF. The CDR3 DNA reads TGCAGCGTGCGGAGAAACTGCGAGCAGTACTTC.

This clonotype has only a few counts. V is TRBV7-3 and J is TRBJ2-1; 13 bases are a match to TRBD2. V shed 0 bases and J 6 bases; nucleotides not matched to a gene: 5. The CDR3 totals 17 residues. Germline V gene lookup returns CDR1 SGHTA and CDR2 FQGTGA. The CDR3 DNA sequence: TGTGCCAGCAGCTTAACGTTTACTAGCGGGAGGGCCAATGAGCAGTTCTTC. This sequence encodes CASSLTFTSGRANEQFF.

The chain links TRBV4-1 to TRBJ1-2; a possible D gene is TRBD1 (6 bases). Germline loops: CDR1 MGHRA, CDR2 YSYEKL. V lost 1 base to trimming and J lost 8 bases, with 14 bases between them. CDR3 length: 14 residues. CDR3 region: CASSQARRGEGYTF. Here the CDR3 DNA reads TGCGCCAGCAGCCAAGCCCGCAGGGGTGAGGGCTACACCTTC.

This clonotype came up many times. The chain uses TRBV30 and TRBJ1-1; TRBD1 matches 7 bases. The J segment lost 0 bases and the V segment lost 2 bases, leaving 6 bases of the junction unmatched. There are 15 residues in the CDR3. CDR1 is GTSNPN, CDR2 SVGIG, per germline (reference sequence). CDR3: CAWSRQGRMNTEAFF. The CDR3 region has the DNA TGTGCCTGGAGTCGACAGGGCCGGATGAACACTGAAGCTTTCTTT.

This clonotype has ten or more counts. The chain uses TRBV6-1 and TRBJ2-5; D gene unclear. Trimming removed 5 bases from V and 4 bases from J, with 17 bases in between. The CDR3 runs to 15 residues. CDR1 MNHNS and CDR2 SASEGT come from the germline V gene. DNA for the CDR3: TGTGCCAGCAGTCAGAGTCAGTGGGTCGGAGAGACCCAGTACTTC. Translated, it gives CASSQSQWVGETQYF.

This chain uses TRBV5-1 with TRBJ1-1, with D perhaps matching TRBD1 (6 bases). The CDR3 has 15 amino acids. V was clipped by 3 bases and J by 1 base, with 13 bases between them. From germline, CDR1 is SGHRS and CDR2 YFSETQ. CDR3 DNA: TGCGCCAGCAGCTCCCTGCCGGGGGCGAACACTGAAGCTTTCTTT. Translated: CASSSLPGANTEAFF.

The gene calls are TRBV7-9 and TRBJ1-1, with 7 bases identical to TRBD1. Germline V gene lookup returns CDR1 SEHNR and CDR2 FQNEAQ (reference sequence). J lost 3 bases, V lost 4 bases, and 2 bases had no gene match. This CDR3 comprises 13 residues. The CDR3 region is CASSSQGYTEAFF. The CDR3, as DNA: TGTGCCAGCAGCTCACAGGGGTACACTGAAGCTTTCTTT.

The gene calls are TRBV7-2 and TRBJ2-1; 14 nucleotides line up with TRBD2. Germline V gene sequence: CDR1 SGHTA, CDR2 FQGNSA. The CDR3 covers 17 residues. Unmatched junction bases numbered 4, after V lost 0 bases and J lost 6 bases. In DNA form, the CDR3 reads TGTGCCAGCAGCTTAGCAGTGACTAGCGGGAGGGCCAATGAGCAGTTCTTC. Encoded protein: CASSLAVTSGRANEQFF.

This clonotype has a count of ten or more. The V and J genes are TRBV10-2 and TRBJ2-1; D remains ambiguous. CDR1 and CDR2 (germline): WSHSY, SAAADI. The CDR3 runs 15 residues. Trimming left V 2 bases short and J 0 bases short, with 8 bases between. The chain's CDR3 is CASSEGWGSYNEQFF. For the CDR3, the DNA is TGCGCCAGCAGTGAGGGGTGGGGCTCCTACAATGAGCAGTTCTTC.

This clonotype was observed a few times. The V and J genes are TRBV12-3 or TRBV12-4 and TRBJ2-1; 10 positions match TRBD2. There are 18 residues in the CDR3. The trim removed 2 bases at V and 4 bases at J, leaving 11 bases unmatched. The CDR3 sequence is CASSLRLAGVGGYNEQFF. CDR3 nucleotides: TGTGCCAGCAGTTTAAGGCTAGCGGGAGTCGGCGGATACAATGAGCAGTTCTTC.

This clonotype occurred many times. The V gene is TRBV2, the J gene TRBJ2-1; D is possibly TRBD2 (6 bases). The V gene lost 1 base and the J gene lost 9 bases, with 13 bases spanning the gap. This CDR3 has 14 residues. CDR1 and CDR2 from the germline V gene are SNHLY and FYNNEI. The CDR3 region has the DNA TGTGCCAGCAGTGAAGAGGGAGGTCGAGTTGAGCAGTTCTTC. Translated, it gives CASSEEGGRVEQFF.

The chain has TRBV11-3 and TRBJ2-3; D is unresolved. The germline CDR1 and CDR2 sequences are SGHNT and YENEEA. V lost 5 bases and J 0 bases, leaving 9 bases between the germline ends. This CDR3 spans 14 amino acids. CDR3 DNA: TGTGCCAGCAGCCGGACGGTCAGCACAGATACGCAGTATTTT. Translating gives CASSRTVSTDTQYF. The variable domain in full, with the rest retrieved from reference TRBV11-3 and TRBJ2-3, is EAGVVQSPRYKIIEKKQPVAFWCNPISGHNTLYWYLQNLGQGPELLIRYENEEAVDDSQLPKDRFSAERLKGVDSTLKIQPAELGDSAVYLCASSRTVSTDTQYFGPGTRLTVL.

Only a few counts were recorded for this clonotype. The chain employs TRBV24-1 and TRBJ2-2; unclear D gene. Germline CDR1 and CDR2: KGHDR and SFDVKD. CDR3 length equals 16 residues. V was cut by 0 bases and J by 0 bases, with 7 bases left in between. CDR3: CATSDLRATNTGELFF. The CDR3 DNA follows: TGTGCCACCAGTGATTTGAGGGCGACGAACACCGGGGAGCTGTTTTTT.